The 14 T cell receptor beta chains presented below share a single source sample, sequenced in a study of T cell changes during pregnancy in multiple sclerosis. Profiled with immunoSEQ multiplex PCR; TCRdb holds only in-frame clones, not every one. The data show approximately 74,000 clones, approximately 92% seen once. The source was peripheral blood, collected before pregnancy. These receptors were collected from a female donor with multiple sclerosis, enrolled in a pregnancy study.

The V call is TRBV19, the J call TRBJ1-2; D might be TRBD1 (5 bases). The V gene lost 8 bases and the J gene lost 8 bases, with 12 bases spanning the gap. The germline V gene has CDR1 LNHDA and CDR2 SQIVND (reference sequence). CDR3 length equals 11 residues. The CDR3 sequence: CASGGAGGYTF. The CDR3 DNA sequence: TGTGCCAGTGGCGGGGCCGGGGGCTACACCTTC.

This rearrangement joins TRBV7-9 to TRBJ2-4; the match to TRBD1 covers 8 bases. V lost 1 base to trimming and J lost 3 bases; unmatched junction nucleotides: 5. The CDR3 has 16 amino acids. CDR1 SEHNR and CDR2 FQNEAQ come from the germline V gene (reference sequence). This chain's CDR3 is CASSLGAGTGKNIQYF. In DNA, the CDR3 is TGTGCCAGCAGCTTAGGGGCCGGGACAGGCAAAAACATTCAGTACTTC.

The rearrangement joins TRBV29-1 to TRBJ1-1; 8 positions match TRBD1. Per germline, CDR1 SQVTM and CDR2 ANQGSEA. This CDR3 has 11 residues. V was clipped by 6 bases and J by 6 bases; unmatched bases: 3. CDR3 DNA sequence: TGCAGCGTCCAACAGGGGGCTGAAGCTTTCTTT. It encodes CSVQQGAEAFF.

The chain employs TRBV18 and TRBJ2-7; D is possibly TRBD2 (6 bases). The CDR3 has 14 amino acids. Germline V CDR1 and CDR2: KGHSH, LQKENI. Trimming pared 4 bases from V and 1 base from J, leaving 11 bases between. The DNA of the CDR3 is TGTGCCAGCTCACAAGGAGGGACTTCCTACGAGCAGTACTTC. This translates into CASSQGGTSYEQYF.

V usage is TRBV13 and J usage is TRBJ2-3, with TRBD2 as a possible D gene (5 bases). Germline V gene sequence: CDR1 PRHDT, CDR2 FYEKMQ (reference sequence). Deletions cut 5 bases from V and 4 bases from J, with 13 bases between. The CDR3 has 14 amino acids. CDR3 in amino acids: CASSAVVEADTQYF. Written as DNA, the CDR3 is TGTGCCAGCAGCGCTGTCGTGGAGGCAGATACGCAGTATTTT.

This rearrangement joins TRBV13 to TRBJ2-5; 9 nucleotides match TRBD1. Germline CDR1 PRHDT, CDR2 FYEKMQ (reference sequence). The CDR3 runs to 18 residues. J was trimmed by 5 bases and V by 3 bases; bases with no gene match: 16. The CDR3 spells CASSFANGGTGSIETQYF. The CDR3 region has the DNA TGTGCCAGCAGCTTCGCTAATGGCGGGACAGGGTCCATTGAGACCCAGTACTTC.

The chain has TRBV4-3 and TRBJ2-7, with TRBD2 matching 10 bases. With V trimmed by 2 bases and J by 2 bases, 3 bases remained unmatched. The germline V gene encodes CDR1 LGHNA and CDR2 YSLEER. The CDR3 is 15 residues long. CDR3 in DNA: TGCGCCAGCAGCCAATCAGCGGGAGGGCCCTACGAGCAGTACTTC. Amino acids: CASSQSAGGPYEQYF.

V and J are TRBV27 and TRBJ1-2; TRBD1 matches at 7 bases. There are 15 residues in the CDR3. Germline values: CDR1 MNHEY, CDR2 SMNVEV (reference sequence). V gave up 3 bases and J gave up 0 bases; unmatched junction bases: 4. CDR3 region: CASSLTGRPNYGYTF. The CDR3 region has the DNA TGTGCCAGCAGTTTGACAGGGCGGCCTAACTATGGCTACACCTTC.

This chain connects TRBV30 to TRBJ1-1; D not resolved. There are 15 residues in the CDR3. The V end lost 3 bases, the J end lost 0 bases, and 14 bases lay between the germline ends. CDR1 GTSNPN and CDR2 SVGIG come from the germline V gene (reference sequence). CDR3 sequence reads: CAWSRGRTMNTEAFF. CDR3 nucleotide sequence: TGTGCCTGGAGCCGCGGTAGAACGATGAACACTGAAGCTTTCTTT. Supplemented by reference TRBV30 and TRBJ1-1, the full variable domain reads SQTIHQWPATLVQPVGSPLSLECTVEGTSNPNLYWYRQAAGRGLQLLFYSVGIGQISSEVPQNLSASRPQDRQFILSSKKLLLSDSGFYLCAWSRGRTMNTEAFFGQGTRLTVV.

This chain links TRBV6-6 with TRBJ2-7; 8 bases fit TRBD2. Germline V gene sequence: CDR1 MNHNY, CDR2 SVGAGI (reference sequence). The length of the CDR3 is 14 residues. The V gene end was trimmed by 7 bases and the J gene end by 3 bases; junction bases not matched to a gene: 8. The CDR3 loop reads CASTQRSGGYEQYF. The CDR3 bases are TGTGCCAGCACTCAGCGGAGCGGGGGCTACGAGCAGTACTTC.

The genes are TRBV5-6 and TRBJ2-7; no reliable D call. Per germline, CDR1 SGHDT and CDR2 YYEEEE. Trimming took 0 bases from V and 1 from J, leaving 17 bases between them. The CDR3 is made up of 17 amino acids. In nucleotides, the CDR3 is TGTGCCAGCAGCTTGGGCCATCTCAGATTGTCATCCTACGAGCAGTACTTC. Its protein product is CASSLGHLRLSSYEQYF.

This chain uses TRBV18 with TRBJ2-5; possible D gene TRBD2, 6 bases. V lost 2 bases and J 3 bases, leaving 16 bases between the germline ends. Germline-derived CDR1 and CDR2 are KGHSH and LQKENI. The CDR3 sequence is 16 residues long. CDR3 region: CASSPIPAGTEETQYF. In DNA form, the CDR3 reads TGTGCCAGCTCACCAATACCGGCCGGGACTGAAGAGACCCAGTACTTC.

The rearrangement joins TRBV6-1 to TRBJ2-7, with 9 bases lining up with TRBD1. The CDR3 sequence is 16 residues long. The V gene's germline CDR1 is MNHNS and CDR2 SASEGT. The junction had 16 bases not matched to a gene; V was cut back by 7 bases and J by 6 bases. The CDR3 DNA follows: TGTGCCAGCATTGATACTACAGGGGGCGCTTTTCCCGAGCAGTACTTC. The encoded protein is CASIDTTGGAFPEQYF.

The CDR3 DNA reads as TGTGCCAGCAGCTCTCAGGGTGGAGGGGGCACAGATACGCAGTATTTT. It translates to CASSSQGGGGTDTQYF. This chain joins TRBV7-9 and TRBJ2-3, with D possibly matching TRBD2 (6 bases). Germline CDR1 SEHNR, CDR2 FQNEAQ (reference sequence). The CDR3 spans 16 residues. V was cut by 4 bases and J by 1 base, with 15 bases left in between.